The next 27 T cell receptor beta chains were all read from a single sample in a study of blood T cell repertoires in COVID-19. The repertoire was sequenced with immunoSEQ multiplex PCR; TCRdb's copy has only in-frame clones and lacks some. Counted here are about 430,000 clones, over 75% occurring once; the ten biggest clones make up roughly 1.1%. The sample consisted of PBMCs or T cells enriched from blood (not recorded which). These receptors were obtained from a man aged 25-40 years who had recovered from COVID-19.

The chain is built from TRBV2 and TRBJ2-5; 7 bases align to TRBD2. The V gene's germline CDR1 is SNHLY and CDR2 FYNNEI. Trimming cost V 3 bases and J 4 bases; bases outside gene matches: 2. The CDR3 runs 13 residues. The CDR3 here is CASSDPSGETQYF. CDR3 bases: TGTGCCAGCAGTGATCCTAGCGGAGAGACCCAGTACTTC. Looking up the rest from reference TRBV2 and TRBJ2-5 gives the full variable domain: EPEVTQTPSHQVTQMGQEVILRCVPISNHLYFYWYRQILGQKVEFLVSFYNNEISEKSEIFDDQFSVERPDGSNFTLKIRSTKLEDSAMYFCASSDPSGETQYFGPGTRLLVL.

The rearrangement joins TRBV5-1 to TRBJ2-3, with D possibly matching TRBD2 (6 bases). Trimming removed 2 bases from V and 6 bases from J, with 13 bases in between. The CDR3 loop spans 14 amino acids. The germline gives CDR1 SGHRS, CDR2 YFSETQ. This chain's CDR3 is CASSFREWWDTQYF. In nucleotides, the CDR3 is TGCGCCAGCAGCTTCCGGGAGTGGTGGGATACGCAGTATTTT.

V usage is TRBV6-4 and J usage is TRBJ1-4; TRBD1 agrees at 12 bases. Trimming removed 2 bases from V and 7 bases from J; junction bases left unmatched: 2. This CDR3 is built from 15 residues. The germline V gene encodes CDR1 MRHNA and CDR2 SNTAGT. The CDR3 DNA follows: TGTGCCAGCAGTGACGGGACAGGGGGCCGTGAAAAACTGTTTTTT. Amino acids: CASSDGTGGREKLFF.

The chain carries TRBV24-1 and TRBJ2-2; TRBD2 is a possible D gene (5 bases). With 1 base removed from V and 5 bases from J, the gap between germline ends came to 10 bases. This CDR3 region has 15 residues. CDR1 is KGHDR, CDR2 SFDVKD, per germline. This CDR3 reads CATSDFPSRTGELFF. CDR3 bases: TGTGCCACCAGTGATTTCCCTAGCCGAACCGGGGAGCTGTTTTTT.

The chain employs TRBV28 and TRBJ2-7; D is unclear. This CDR3 comprises 12 residues. Germline CDR1 and CDR2: MDHEN and SYDVKM. Trimming removed 5 bases from V and 0 bases from J, with 5 bases in between. The CDR3 region has the DNA TGTGCCAGCAGTGCCTACTCCTACGAGCAGTACTTC. This translates into CASSAYSYEQYF. Looking up the rest from reference TRBV28 and TRBJ2-7 gives the full variable domain: DVKVTQSSRYLVKRTGEKVFLECVQDMDHENMFWYRQDPGLGLRLIYFSYDVKMKEKGDIPEGYSVSREKKERFSLILESASTNQTSMYLCASSAYSYEQYFGPGTRLTVT.

This chain links TRBV6-5 with TRBJ1-1; D may be TRBD1 (6 bases). With 5 bases removed from V and 3 bases from J, the gap between germline ends came to 16 bases. The CDR3 consists of 15 residues. Germline-derived CDR1 and CDR2 are MNHEY and SVGAGI. The CDR3 DNA sequence: TGTGCCAGCAGTCCCCTGGGGGCCGGGGACACTGAAGCTTTCTTT. Its translation: CASSPLGAGDTEAFF.

This clone was detected once. This chain connects TRBV5-1 to TRBJ2-3, with a weak D call TRBD2 (5 bases). Germline CDR1 is SGHRS and CDR2 is YFSETQ. V dropped 5 bases and J dropped 2 bases, with 12 bases sitting between them. The CDR3 sequence is 14 residues long. CDR3 loop: CASRSGLNTDTQYF. CDR3 sequence (DNA): TGCGCCAGCAGATCCGGACTCAACACAGATACGCAGTATTTT.

The chain is built from TRBV14 and TRBJ2-7; maybe TRBD2 (7 bases). Germline V gene sequence: CDR1 SGHDN, CDR2 FVKESK. The length of the CDR3 is 16 residues. V dropped 4 bases and J dropped 4 bases, with 20 bases sitting between them. CDR3 nucleotide sequence: TGTGCCAGCAGCCTCAAGGGGGGGACGGGATGGTACGAGCAGTACTTC. Protein sequence: CASSLKGGTGWYEQYF.

This sequence joins TRBV2 and TRBJ2-5; 15 bases align to TRBD2. This CDR3 spans 18 amino acids. Per germline, CDR1 SNHLY and CDR2 FYNNEI. Trimming cost V 8 bases and J 6 bases; bases outside gene matches: 16. The CDR3 reads CASHPGPRTSGRVKTQYF. The CDR3 DNA sequence: TGTGCCAGCCATCCAGGGCCACGGACTAGCGGGAGGGTGAAGACCCAGTACTTC.

The V gene is TRBV10-1, the J gene TRBJ1-6; maybe TRBD1 (5 bases). The CDR3 runs 17 residues. The V gene's germline CDR1 is WNHNN and CDR2 SYGVQD (reference sequence). Trimming took off 3 bases at V and 2 bases at J, with 14 bases between the two ends. The CDR3 DNA reads TGCGCCAGCAGTGACACAGGCCTGCCGGCCTATAATTCACCCCTCCACTTT. Translation: CASSDTGLPAYNSPLHF.

The genes are TRBV3-1 (or the pseudogene TRBV3-2) and TRBJ2-1; the D is unclear. Germline CDR1 LGHDT, CDR2 YNNKEL (reference sequence). The CDR3 spans 15 residues. V was trimmed by 0 bases and J by 2 bases, leaving 8 bases between them. CDR3 amino acids: CASSQDNGAYNEQFF. CDR3 sequence (DNA): TGTGCCAGCAGCCAAGATAACGGTGCCTACAATGAGCAGTTCTTC.

The CDR3 region has the DNA TGTGCCATCAGTGAGGGACTAGCGAGCGTGGGGGAGACCCAGTACTTC. Amino acid sequence: CAISEGLASVGETQYF. J is TRBJ2-5 and V is TRBV10-3; 9 nucleotides agree with TRBD2. J lost 5 bases, V lost 2 bases, and 9 bases had no gene match. Germline-derived CDR1 and CDR2 are ENHRY and SYGVKD. CDR3 length: 16 residues.

This sequence joins TRBV5-1 and TRBJ2-6; possibly TRBD1 for D (6 bases). The V end was cut by 4 bases, the J end by 6 bases, with 14 bases between. This CDR3 is 15 amino acids long. CDR1 is SGHRS, CDR2 YFSETQ, per germline. The CDR3 region has the DNA TGCGCCAGCAGCACAGGGACACAGCCGGCCAACGTCCTGACTTTC. Amino acids: CASSTGTQPANVLTF.

The chain combines TRBV10-1 with TRBJ2-2; tentative D call: TRBD2 (6 bases). Trimming pared 7 bases from V and 6 bases from J, leaving 15 bases between. CDR1 and CDR2 (germline): WNHNN, SYGVQD (reference sequence). CDR3 length equals 14 residues. The CDR3 is CASMSWRDPGELFF. CDR3 DNA sequence: TGCGCCAGCATGAGCTGGAGGGATCCCGGGGAGCTGTTTTTT.

The chain recombines TRBV19 with TRBJ2-4; 9 nucleotides match TRBD2. This CDR3 region has 18 residues. After removal of 5 bases from V and 3 bases from J, the junction contained 14 bases not matched to a gene. CDR1 is LNHDA and CDR2 is SQIVND in the germline V gene (reference sequence). The chain's CDR3 is CASSPRGIAGAGKNIQYF. Written as DNA, the CDR3 is TGTGCCAGTAGTCCCCGAGGGATAGCGGGAGCGGGCAAAAACATTCAGTACTTC.

The chain recombines TRBV6-1 with TRBJ2-7; 8 bases agree with TRBD1. The CDR3 has 14 residues. Germline trimming cut 2 bases from V and 5 bases from J; bases unmatched to any gene: 5. The germline CDR1 and CDR2 sequences are MNHNS and SASEGT. The DNA for the CDR3 is TGTGCCAGCAGTGAACAGGGGGCTAGGGACGAGCAGTACTTC. This sequence encodes CASSEQGARDEQYF.

The sample holds one count of this clone. The sample has other DNA sequences that encode this CDR3 too. This rearrangement joins TRBV29-1 to TRBJ1-1; no firm D call. CDR1 is SQVTM and CDR2 is ANQGSEA in the germline V gene. The CDR3 has 12 amino acids. Trimming took off 5 bases at V and 1 base at J, with 8 bases between the two ends. The CDR3 is CSVSTGNTEAFF. The CDR3 DNA is TGCAGCGTTTCGACGGGGAACACTGAAGCTTTCTTT.

The genes are TRBV24-1 and TRBJ2-3, with no clear D. V gave up 4 bases and J gave up 2 bases, with 6 bases separating them. Germline-derived CDR1 and CDR2 are KGHDR and SFDVKD. The CDR3 has 13 amino acids. The CDR3 DNA follows: TGTGCCACCAGTGACCCTTACACAGATACGCAGTATTTT. Encoded protein: CATSDPYTDTQYF.

The genes are TRBV29-1 and TRBJ2-5, with a tentative D call TRBD2 (7 bases). The CDR3 has 14 amino acids. Trimming removed 7 bases at V and 6 bases at J, with 21 bases between. CDR1 is SQVTM and CDR2 is ANQGSEA in the germline V gene. The CDR3 DNA follows: TGCAGCGCCCCTGAGAGGGGGGGGATTAAGACCCAGTACTTC. Residues: CSAPERGGIKTQYF.

This chain connects TRBV14 to TRBJ2-1; D unclear. CDR1 and CDR2 (germline): SGHDN, FVKESK. The V end lost 0 bases, the J end lost 8 bases, and 11 bases lay between the germline ends. The CDR3 is 14 residues long. The CDR3: CASSQEFAADEQFF. Here the CDR3 DNA reads TGTGCCAGCAGCCAAGAATTTGCGGCGGATGAGCAGTTCTTC. The full variable domain, its missing parts supplied by reference TRBV14 and TRBJ2-1, is EAGVTQFPSHSVIEKGQTVTLRCDPISGHDNLYWYRRVMGKEIKFLLHFVKESKQDESGMPNNRFLAERTGGTYSTLKVQPAELEDSGVYFCASSQEFAADEQFFGPGTRLTVL.

This chain uses TRBV5-1 with TRBJ2-3; D unresolved. This CDR3 spans 16 amino acids. Between the trimmed V and J ends, which lost 0 bases and 2 bases, there was a span of 13 bases. Per germline, CDR1 SGHRS and CDR2 YFSETQ. CDR3 in DNA: TGCGCCAGCAGCTTGGTGGTGGCGGCACCCACAGATACGCAGTATTTT. It yields the protein CASSLVVAAPTDTQYF.

This chain uses TRBV5-1 with TRBJ2-2; 8 positions agree with TRBD1. Germline CDR1 SGHRS, CDR2 YFSETQ. This CDR3 has 13 residues. V lost 5 bases, J lost 6 bases, and 3 bases stayed unmatched. CDR3 DNA: TGCGCCAGCAGATTGACAGGGGCCGGGGAGCTGTTTTTT. This encodes CASRLTGAGELFF.

This chain uses TRBV28 with TRBJ1-1; D may be TRBD1 (5 bases). V gave up 3 bases and J gave up 10 bases, with 15 bases separating them. This CDR3 region has 13 residues. Germline CDR1 MDHEN, CDR2 SYDVKM. The CDR3 coding sequence is TGTGCCAGCAGTTTTTTGGGACCCGGGGGAGCTTTCTTT. It is translated as CASSFLGPGGAFF.

This chain links TRBV7-2 with TRBJ1-5, with a tentative D call TRBD1 (5 bases). CDR1 SGHTA and CDR2 FQGNSA come from the germline V gene. The CDR3 length is 15 residues. V lost 2 bases and J 5 bases, leaving 13 bases between the germline ends. Here the CDR3 reads CASSLMEGGDQPQHF. The CDR3 region has the DNA TGTGCCAGCAGCTTAATGGAGGGAGGGGATCAGCCCCAGCATTTT.

The chain combines TRBV10-3 with TRBJ1-6; D is possibly TRBD1 (6 bases). The V and J ends lost 3 bases and 7 bases respectively, with 10 bases between them. CDR1 and CDR2 from the germline V gene are ENHRY and SYGVKD. The CDR3 has 14 residues. CDR3 loop: CAISDSDRNSPLHF. In DNA form, the CDR3 reads TGTGCCATCAGTGACTCGGACAGAAATTCACCCCTCCACTTT.

The CDR3 spells CASSVELLSGANVLTF. For the CDR3, the DNA is TGTGCCAGCAGCGTAGAACTGCTCTCTGGGGCCAACGTCCTGACTTTC. The rearrangement uses TRBV9 and TRBJ2-6, with D unclear. The CDR3 totals 16 residues. The V end lost 0 bases, the J end lost 0 bases, and 7 bases lay between the germline ends. Germline lookup yields CDR1 SGDLS and CDR2 YYNGEE.

This chain joins TRBV7-9 and TRBJ2-3, with TRBD1 identical over 10 bases. This CDR3 is built from 17 residues. V dropped 5 bases and J dropped 4; count of bases not matched to a gene: 12. Per the germline V gene, CDR1 is SEHNR and CDR2 is FQNEAQ (reference sequence). As DNA, the CDR3 is TGTGCCAGCAGCCCTATAGCAGGGACAGGGGTTGCAGATACGCAGTATTTT. Translation gives CASSPIAGTGVADTQYF.